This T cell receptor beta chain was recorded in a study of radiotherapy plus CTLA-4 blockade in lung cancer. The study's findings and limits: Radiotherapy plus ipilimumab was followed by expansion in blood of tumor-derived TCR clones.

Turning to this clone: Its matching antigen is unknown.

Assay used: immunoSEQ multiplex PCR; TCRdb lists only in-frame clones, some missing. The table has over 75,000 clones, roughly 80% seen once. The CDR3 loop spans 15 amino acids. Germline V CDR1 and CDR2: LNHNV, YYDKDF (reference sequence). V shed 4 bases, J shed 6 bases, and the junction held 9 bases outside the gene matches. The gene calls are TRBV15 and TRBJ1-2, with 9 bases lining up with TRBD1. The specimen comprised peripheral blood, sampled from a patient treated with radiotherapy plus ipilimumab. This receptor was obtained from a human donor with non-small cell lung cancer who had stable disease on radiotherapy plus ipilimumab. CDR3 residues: CATSIGTGRIDGYTF. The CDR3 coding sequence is TGTGCCACCAGCATCGGGACAGGGCGGATTGATGGCTACACCTTC.